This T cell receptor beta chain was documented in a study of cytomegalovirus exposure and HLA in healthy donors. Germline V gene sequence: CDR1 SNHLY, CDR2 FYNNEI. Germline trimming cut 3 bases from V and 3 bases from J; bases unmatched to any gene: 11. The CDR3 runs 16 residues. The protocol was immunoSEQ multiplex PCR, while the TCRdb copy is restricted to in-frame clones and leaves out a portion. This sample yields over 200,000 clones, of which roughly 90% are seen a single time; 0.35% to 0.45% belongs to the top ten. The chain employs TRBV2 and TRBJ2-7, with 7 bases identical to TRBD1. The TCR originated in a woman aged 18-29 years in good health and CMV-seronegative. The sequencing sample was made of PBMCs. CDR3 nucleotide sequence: TGTGCCAGCAGTGAGAAATGGACAGGCGTATACTACGAGCAGTACTTC. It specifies CASSEKWTGVYYEQYF.